The 16 T cell receptor beta chains below were found in one sample sequenced in a study of response to subunit inactivated influenza vaccine. Using its own MiXCR run on the RT-PCR reads, TCRdb lists one record per CDR3 protein. The sample includes roughly 500,000 distinct CDR3 sequences, around a quarter seen only once; the top ten take 2.5% to 3%. This sample was shared with a second study, whose subject was T cells expressing NK-cell markers. This second report adds: Production of TCR beta cDNA relied on 5'RACE template switching with UMIs.

The source material was CD4+ T cells sorted from PBMCs, sampled 12 days after vaccination. Receptors originate from a man aged 45-65 years who received an inactivated influenza vaccine.

There are a few counts of this clonotype. The chain has TRBV6-2 or TRBV6-3 and TRBJ2-2; the D is unclear. From germline, CDR1 is MNHEY and CDR2 SVGEGT. With 10 bases removed from V and 0 bases from J, the gap between germline ends came to 15 bases. The CDR3 is made up of 15 amino acids. The CDR3 loop reads CATTRPVANTGELFF. In DNA, the CDR3 is TGTGCCACCACCCGCCCGGTCGCGAACACCGGGGAGCTGTTTTTT.

In this sample, this clonotype turned up a few times. V usage is TRBV5-4 and J usage is TRBJ2-7, with D perhaps TRBD1 (6 bases). The CDR3 consists of 15 residues. Germline lookup yields CDR1 SGHNT and CDR2 YYREEE (reference sequence). V lost 2 bases and J 2 bases, leaving 14 bases between the germline ends. CDR3: CASSLPGTHTYEQYF. Here the CDR3 DNA reads TGTGCCAGCAGCTTACCTGGGACACATACCTACGAGCAGTACTTC. The variable domain in full, completed from reference TRBV5-4 and TRBJ2-7, reads ETGVTQSPTHLIKTRGQQVTLRCSSQSGHNTVSWYQQALGQGPQFIFQYYREEENGRGNFPPRFSGLQFPNYSSELNVNALELDDSALYLCASSLPGTHTYEQYFGPGTRLTVT.

The chain links TRBV12-3 or TRBV12-4 to TRBJ2-2, with a possible D match to TRBD2 (5 bases). The CDR3 length is 14 residues. Trimming removed 4 bases at V and 7 bases at J, with 13 bases between. The CDR3 spells CASSSLGVIGELFF. In nucleotides, the CDR3 is TGTGCCAGCAGTTCCCTCGGGGTTATCGGGGAGCTGTTTTTT.

This clonotype has a single count. The rearrangement joins TRBV18 to TRBJ1-2; weak D call: TRBD1 (6 bases). V dropped 3 bases and J dropped 3 bases, with 17 bases sitting between them. This CDR3 has 16 amino acids. Germline CDR1 is KGHSH and CDR2 is LQKENI. Here the CDR3 reads CASSPRTGGADYGYTF. The CDR3 region has the DNA TGTGCCAGCTCACCTCGAACCGGGGGCGCAGACTATGGCTACACCTTC.

This clonotype came up a few times. The chain links TRBV7-2 to TRBJ2-5; D is ambiguous. Germline CDR1 is SGHTA and CDR2 is FQGNSA. CDR3 length: 14 amino acids. The V end was cut by 1 base, the J end by 0 bases, with 6 bases between. The DNA of the CDR3 is TGTGCCAGCAGCTTAGAGAGCCACCAAGAGACCCAGTACTTC. This encodes CASSLESHQETQYF.

The V gene is TRBV6-5, the J gene TRBJ1-2; D may be TRBD1 (5 bases). This CDR3 spans 17 amino acids. Looked up from germline, CDR1 is MNHEY and CDR2 is SVGAGI. V lost 2 bases to trimming and J lost 5 bases, with 21 bases between them. The CDR3 region is CASSYRIKTVDGYGYTF. CDR3 nucleotide sequence: TGTGCCAGCAGTTACCGAATTAAGACAGTCGACGGATATGGCTACACCTTC.

At least ten counts were recorded for this clonotype. The J gene is TRBJ1-2, the V gene TRBV6-2 or TRBV6-3; D not certain. CDR3 length equals 13 residues. Per germline, CDR1 MNHEY and CDR2 SVGEGT. V was cut by 2 bases and J by 8 bases, with 12 bases left in between. In nucleotides, the CDR3 is TGTGCCAGCAGTTACGGGTACGTCGGAGGCTACACCTTC. This sequence encodes CASSYGYVGGYTF.

At least ten counts were recorded for this clonotype. The gene calls are TRBV7-2 and TRBJ1-2; tentatively, D is TRBD1 (5 bases). Germline assignment: CDR1 SGHTA and CDR2 FQGNSA. The CDR3 is 14 amino acids. V was pared by 5 bases and J by 8 bases, with 18 bases between. The CDR3 spells CASSQSTGRGGYTF. Here the CDR3 DNA reads TGTGCCAGCAGCCAGAGCACAGGAAGGGGCGGCTACACCTTC.

The V call is TRBV20-1, the J call TRBJ2-5; no definite D call. Trimming took 1 base from V and 3 from J, leaving 3 bases between them. The CDR3 length is 11 residues. Germline V gene data show CDR1 as DFQATT and CDR2 as SNEGSKA (reference sequence). CDR3 in DNA: TGCAGTGCTAGAGTGGAAGAGACCCAGTACTTC. Residues: CSARVEETQYF.

J is TRBJ2-1 and V is TRBV7-2, with D uncertain. Between the trimmed V and J ends, which lost 3 bases and 2 bases, there was a span of 5 bases. Germline assignment: CDR1 SGHTA and CDR2 FQGNSA. The CDR3 contains 13 residues. This CDR3 is CASSLWTYNEQFF. The CDR3 nucleotides read TGTGCCAGCAGCTTGTGGACCTACAATGAGCAGTTCTTC.

This clonotype was detected a few times. This chain links TRBV29-1 with TRBJ2-3, with D possibly TRBD2 on 6 matching bases. CDR1 and CDR2 (germline): SQVTM, ANQGSEA. CDR3 length: 17 residues. V lost 1 base and J 1 base, leaving 18 bases between the germline ends. The CDR3 DNA reads as TGCAGCGTTGAAGCCCTTGGGACTCTGAGGGGCACAGATACGCAGTATTTT. Amino acids: CSVEALGTLRGTDTQYF.

The V gene is TRBV6-1, the J gene TRBJ2-1; a possible D gene is TRBD2 (5 bases). The CDR3 sequence is 14 residues long. CDR1 is MNHNS, CDR2 SASEGT, per germline. V was clipped by 1 base and J by 7 bases, with 11 bases between them. The CDR3 bases are TGTGCCAGCAGTGAAGAGCCGTGGAGGAATGAGCAGTTCTTC. As protein: CASSEEPWRNEQFF.

This clonotype was observed a few times. The rearrangement joins TRBV7-8 to TRBJ2-3; the match to TRBD2 covers 8 bases. Germline-derived CDR1 and CDR2 are SGHVS and FQNEAQ. V trimming: 6 bases; J trimming: 0 bases; junction bases outside the gene matches: 5. This CDR3 is 15 amino acids long. This CDR3 reads CASRAGGASTDTQYF. CDR3 DNA sequence: TGTGCCAGCAGAGCCGGGGGGGCTAGCACAGATACGCAGTATTTT.

The gene calls are TRBV6-2 or TRBV6-3 and TRBJ2-5; D may be TRBD1 (6 bases). Trimming left V 2 bases short and J 1 base short, with 20 bases between. CDR3 length: 18 residues. Looked up from germline, CDR1 is MNHEY and CDR2 is SVGEGT. CDR3 amino acids: CASSYNPTGTTLQETQYF. The CDR3 DNA reads as TGTGCCAGCAGTTACAACCCTACCGGGACAACACTCCAAGAGACCCAGTACTTC.

This clonotype showed up just a few times. CDR3 sequence: CASSLSPGVKGTEAFF. CDR3 nucleotides: TGCGCCAGCAGCTTGTCGCCAGGGGTGAAGGGCACTGAAGCTTTCTTT. This rearrangement joins TRBV5-1 to TRBJ1-1; a weak D match, TRBD1 (6 bases). The germline V gene has CDR1 SGHRS and CDR2 YFSETQ. V lost 1 base and J lost 4, with 17 bases in between. The CDR3 length is 16 residues.

The chain carries TRBV7-3 and TRBJ2-1, with D possibly TRBD2 on 5 matching bases. CDR1 is SGHTA and CDR2 is FQGTGA in the germline V gene. The CDR3 is 17 amino acids. V was pared by 5 bases and J by 0 bases, with 17 bases between. The CDR3 is CASSTTGRRSSYNEQFF. The CDR3 DNA reads as TGTGCCAGCAGCACCACTGGACGGAGGAGCTCCTACAATGAGCAGTTCTTC.